A single T cell receptor beta chain is shown here with its context. Its matching antigen is unknown. The protocol was immunoSEQ multiplex PCR, while the TCRdb copy is restricted to in-frame clones and leaves out a portion. The sample contains approximately 100,000 clones, about 89% of which appear only once. The sample comes from a study of T cell responses to AZD1222 COVID-19 vaccine. Study-wide points: Dominant at 160-218 and 743-854, vaccine-associated CD4 TCRs also spanned spike. In the spike-specific TCR repertoire, nearly half reportedly target unmutated variant regions. It was only after the peak T cell response that any repertoires were sampled.

The germline gives CDR1 LGHDT, CDR2 YNNKEL (reference sequence). The length of the CDR3 is 15 residues. Trimming cost V 4 bases and J 2 bases, with 11 bases left between them. The chain joins TRBV3-1 (or the pseudogene TRBV3-2) to TRBJ2-2, with D perhaps assigned TRBD1 or TRBD2 (7 bases each). The receptor comes from an adult who received the MenACWY meningococcal vaccine as a control. The sequencing here drew on peripheral blood, taken 28 days after the second dose of the MenACWY control vaccine. The chain's CDR3 is CASSPRGGNTGELFF. Here the CDR3 DNA reads TGTGCCAGCAGCCCCAGGGGGGGAAACACCGGGGAGCTGTTTTTT.